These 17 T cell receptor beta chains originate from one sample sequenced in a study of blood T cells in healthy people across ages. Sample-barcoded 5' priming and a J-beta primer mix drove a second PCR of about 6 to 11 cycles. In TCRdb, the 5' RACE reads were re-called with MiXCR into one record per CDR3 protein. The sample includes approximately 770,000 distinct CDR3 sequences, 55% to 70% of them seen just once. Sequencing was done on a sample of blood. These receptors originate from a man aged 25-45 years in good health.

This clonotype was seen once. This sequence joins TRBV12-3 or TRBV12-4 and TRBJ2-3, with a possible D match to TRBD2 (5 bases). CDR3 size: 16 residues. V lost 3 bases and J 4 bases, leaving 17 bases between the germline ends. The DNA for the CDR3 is TGTGCCAGCAGTTTTTTCGGGGAACCGAGCGCAGATACGCAGTATTTT. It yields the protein CASSFFGEPSADTQYF.

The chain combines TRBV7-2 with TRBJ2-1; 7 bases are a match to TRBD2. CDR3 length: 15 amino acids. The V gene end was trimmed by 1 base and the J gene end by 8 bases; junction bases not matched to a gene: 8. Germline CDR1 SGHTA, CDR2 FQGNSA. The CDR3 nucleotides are TGTGCCAGCAGCTTAGGCAGCGGGATAATTTATGAGCAGTTCTTC. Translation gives CASSLGSGIIYEQFF.

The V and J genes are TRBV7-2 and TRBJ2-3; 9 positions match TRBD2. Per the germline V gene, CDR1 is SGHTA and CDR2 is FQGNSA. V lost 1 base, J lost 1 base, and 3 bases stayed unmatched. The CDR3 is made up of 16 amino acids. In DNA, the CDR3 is TGTGCCAGCAGCTTAGGAGCGGGAGGTCGCACAGATACGCAGTATTTT. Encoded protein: CASSLGAGGRTDTQYF.

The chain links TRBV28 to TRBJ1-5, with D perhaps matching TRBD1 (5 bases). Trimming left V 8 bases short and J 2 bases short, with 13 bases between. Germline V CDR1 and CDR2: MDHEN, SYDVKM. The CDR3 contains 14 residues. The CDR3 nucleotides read TGTGCCAGCCTAGGGGCCCGGGGCAATCAGCCCCAGCATTTT. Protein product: CASLGARGNQPQHF. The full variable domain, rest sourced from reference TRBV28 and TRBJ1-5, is DVKVTQSSRYLVKRTGEKVFLECVQDMDHENMFWYRQDPGLGLRLIYFSYDVKMKEKGDIPEGYSVSREKKERFSLILESASTNQTSMYLCASLGARGNQPQHFGDGTRLSIL.

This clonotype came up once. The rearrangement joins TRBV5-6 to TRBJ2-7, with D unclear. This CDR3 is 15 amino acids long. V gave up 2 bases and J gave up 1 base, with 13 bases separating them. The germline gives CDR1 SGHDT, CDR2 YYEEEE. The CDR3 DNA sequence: TGTGCCAGCAGCTTATGGCTACCCCAGTCCTACGAGCAGTACTTC. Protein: CASSLWLPQSYEQYF.

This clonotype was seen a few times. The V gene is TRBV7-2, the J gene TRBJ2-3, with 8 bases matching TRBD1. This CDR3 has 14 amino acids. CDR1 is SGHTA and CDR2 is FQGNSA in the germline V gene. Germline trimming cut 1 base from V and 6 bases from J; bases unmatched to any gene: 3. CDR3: CASSLGTGYDTQYF. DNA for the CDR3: TGTGCCAGCAGCTTAGGGACAGGGTACGATACGCAGTATTTT.

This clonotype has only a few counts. The CDR3 sequence: CASSPTWGVEETQYF. In DNA form, the CDR3 reads TGTGCCAGCAGTCCCACGTGGGGGGTGGAGGAGACCCAGTACTTC. V and J are TRBV27 and TRBJ2-5, with D tentatively TRBD2 (6 bases). Per the germline V gene, CDR1 is MNHEY and CDR2 is SMNVEV (reference sequence). Deletions cut 5 bases from V and 5 bases from J, with 18 bases between. This CDR3 spans 15 amino acids.

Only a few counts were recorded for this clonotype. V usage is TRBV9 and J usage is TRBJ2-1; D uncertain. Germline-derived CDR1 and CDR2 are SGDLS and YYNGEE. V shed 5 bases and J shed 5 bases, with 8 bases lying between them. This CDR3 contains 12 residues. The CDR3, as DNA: TGTGCCAGCAGTGCGGTAGACAATGAGCAGTTCTTC. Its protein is CASSAVDNEQFF.

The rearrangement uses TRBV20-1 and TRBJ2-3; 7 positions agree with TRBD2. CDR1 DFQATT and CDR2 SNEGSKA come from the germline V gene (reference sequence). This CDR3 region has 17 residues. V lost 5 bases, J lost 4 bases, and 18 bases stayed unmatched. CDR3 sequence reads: CSADRASGTPGADTQYF. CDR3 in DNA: TGCAGTGCTGACCGGGCTAGCGGAACTCCCGGCGCAGATACGCAGTATTTT.

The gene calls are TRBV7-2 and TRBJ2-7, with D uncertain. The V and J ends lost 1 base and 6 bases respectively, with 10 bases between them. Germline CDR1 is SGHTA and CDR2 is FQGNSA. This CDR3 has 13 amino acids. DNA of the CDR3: TGTGCCAGCAGCTTAGATCAAAGGCGCGAGCAGTACTTC. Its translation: CASSLDQRREQYF.

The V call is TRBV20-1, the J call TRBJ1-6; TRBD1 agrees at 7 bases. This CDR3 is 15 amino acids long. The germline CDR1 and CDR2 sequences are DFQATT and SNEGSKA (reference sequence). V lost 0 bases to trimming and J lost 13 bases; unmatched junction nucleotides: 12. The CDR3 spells CSARDPTDRPFPLHF. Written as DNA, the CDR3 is TGCAGTGCTAGAGATCCCACGGACAGGCCTTTCCCCCTCCACTTT.

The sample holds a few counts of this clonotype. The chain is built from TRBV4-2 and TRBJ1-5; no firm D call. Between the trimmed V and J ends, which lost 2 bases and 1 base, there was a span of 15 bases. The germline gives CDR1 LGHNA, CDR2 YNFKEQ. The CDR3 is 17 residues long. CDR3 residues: CASSQFAGAGSNQPQHF. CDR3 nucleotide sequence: TGTGCCAGCAGCCAATTCGCCGGCGCGGGGAGCAATCAGCCCCAGCATTTT.

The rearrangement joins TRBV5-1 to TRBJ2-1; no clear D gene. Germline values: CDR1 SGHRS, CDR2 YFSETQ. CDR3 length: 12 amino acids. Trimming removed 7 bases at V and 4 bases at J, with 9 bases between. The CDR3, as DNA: TGCGCCAGCGGGCCGGGTTACAATGAGCAGTTCTTC. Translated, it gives CASGPGYNEQFF.

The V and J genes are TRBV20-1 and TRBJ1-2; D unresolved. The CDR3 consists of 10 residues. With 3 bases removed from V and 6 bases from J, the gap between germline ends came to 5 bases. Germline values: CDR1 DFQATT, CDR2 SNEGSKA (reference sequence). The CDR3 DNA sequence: TGCAGTGCTAGGAACGATGGCTACACCTTC. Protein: CSARNDGYTF.

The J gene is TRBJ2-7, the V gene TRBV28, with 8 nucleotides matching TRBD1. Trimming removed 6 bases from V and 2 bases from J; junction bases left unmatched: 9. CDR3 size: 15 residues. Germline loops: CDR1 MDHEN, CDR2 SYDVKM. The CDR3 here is CASRTSGTGPYEQYF. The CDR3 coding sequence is TGTGCCAGCAGGACATCCGGGACAGGCCCCTACGAGCAGTACTTC.

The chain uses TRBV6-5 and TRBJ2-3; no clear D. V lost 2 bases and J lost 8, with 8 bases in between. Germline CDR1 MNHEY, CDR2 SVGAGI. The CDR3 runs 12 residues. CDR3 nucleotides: TGTGCCAGCAGTTACGCGTCCGGTACGCAGTATTTT. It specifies CASSYASGTQYF.

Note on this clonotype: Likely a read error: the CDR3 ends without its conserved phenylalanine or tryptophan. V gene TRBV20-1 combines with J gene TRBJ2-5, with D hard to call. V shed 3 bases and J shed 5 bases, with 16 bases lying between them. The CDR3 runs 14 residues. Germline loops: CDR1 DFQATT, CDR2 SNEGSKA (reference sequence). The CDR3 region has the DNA TGCAGTGCTAGGGAGTTAGGGTTGGGGGAGACCCAGTACTCC. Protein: CSARELGLGETQYS.